The source of this T cell receptor beta chain is a study of blood T cell repertoires in COVID-19. Whole-study context: The United States, Italy and Spain provided the acute and convalescent COVID-19 samples. T cells, B-cell-depleted T cells, or PBMCs supplied cDNA or gDNA.

Original data processing: By means of reference gene primer amplification, nucleated cell counts were estimated. Measured with immunoSEQ multiplex PCR; TCRdb has only the in-frame clones, and not every one. The V and J calls and clone size come from that table; D and trimming were worked out from the DNA. The data show 180,000 or so clones, approximately 83% seen once. Germline loops: CDR1 KGHSH, CDR2 LQKENI. Trimming removed 5 bases at V and 4 bases at J, with 11 bases between. The CDR3 has 13 amino acids. Input material: peripheral blood. The TCR comes from a man aged 60 to 75 with acute or convalescent COVID-19. The rearrangement uses TRBV18 and TRBJ1-2, with D hard to call. CDR3 protein: CASSDFSGYGYTF. Here the CDR3 DNA reads TGTGCCAGCTCAGATTTTTCGGGCTATGGCTACACCTTC.